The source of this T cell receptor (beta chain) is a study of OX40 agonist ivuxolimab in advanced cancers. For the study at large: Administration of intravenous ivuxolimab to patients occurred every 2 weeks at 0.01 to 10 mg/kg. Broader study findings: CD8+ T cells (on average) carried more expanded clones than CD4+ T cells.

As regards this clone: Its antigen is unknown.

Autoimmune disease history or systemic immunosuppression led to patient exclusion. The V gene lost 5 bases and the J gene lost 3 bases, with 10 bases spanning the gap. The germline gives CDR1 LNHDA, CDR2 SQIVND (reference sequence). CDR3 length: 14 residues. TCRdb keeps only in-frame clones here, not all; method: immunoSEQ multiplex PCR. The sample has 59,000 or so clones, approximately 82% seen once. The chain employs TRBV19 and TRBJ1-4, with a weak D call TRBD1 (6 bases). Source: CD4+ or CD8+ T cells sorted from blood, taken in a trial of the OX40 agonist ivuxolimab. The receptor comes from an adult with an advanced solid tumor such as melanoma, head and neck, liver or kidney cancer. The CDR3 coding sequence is TGTGCCAGTAGTGACAGGACCCCTAATGAAAAACTGTTTTTT. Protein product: CASSDRTPNEKLFF.